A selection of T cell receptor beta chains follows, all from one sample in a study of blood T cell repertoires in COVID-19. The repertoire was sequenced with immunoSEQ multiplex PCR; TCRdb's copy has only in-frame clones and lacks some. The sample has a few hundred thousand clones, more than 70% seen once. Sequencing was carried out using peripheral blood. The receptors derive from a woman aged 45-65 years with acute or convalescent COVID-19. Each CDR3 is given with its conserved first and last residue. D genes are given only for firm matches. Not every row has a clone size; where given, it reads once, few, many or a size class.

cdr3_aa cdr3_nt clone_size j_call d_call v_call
CASSLRTGISYGYTF TGTGCCAGCAGCCTAAGGACAGGAATATCCTATGGCTACACCTTC NA TRBJ1-2 TRBD1 TRBV3-1/TRBV3-2
CASTGQGHLLSGNTIYF TGTGCCAGTACGGGGCAGGGACACCTACTCTCTGGAAACACCATATATTTT NA TRBJ1-3 NA TRBV19
CASSLRGQATEAFF TGTGCCAGCAGCCTTAGGGGACAGGCCACTGAAGCTTTCTTT NA TRBJ1-1 TRBD1 TRBV3-1/TRBV3-2
CSVDSSGTDTQYF TGCAGCGTTGATTCTAGCGGCACAGATACGCAGTATTTT NA TRBJ2-3 NA TRBV29-1
CATREDFATNEKLFF TGTGCCACCCGGGAGGACTTCGCAACTAATGAAAAACTGTTTTTT NA TRBJ1-4 NA TRBV27
CASMWLAGVNNEQFF TGTGCCAGCATGTGGCTAGCGGGAGTCAACAATGAGCAGTTCTTC NA TRBJ2-1 TRBD2 TRBV6-5
CASSAARGSGYEQYF TGTGCCAGCAGTGCGGCGCGGGGTTCAGGCTACGAGCAGTACTTC NA TRBJ2-7 NA TRBV27
CASSVLGELFF TGTGCCAGCAGTGTCTTAGGGGAGCTGTTTTTT NA TRBJ2-2 NA TRBV28
CASKVQGEYNEQFF TGCGCCAGCAAGGTTCAGGGGGAATACAATGAGCAGTTCTTC NA TRBJ2-1 TRBD1 TRBV5-1
CASSIVRLAGVSETQYF TGTGCCAGTAGTATAGTCCGACTAGCGGGAGTGTCGGAGACCCAGTACTTC NA TRBJ2-5 TRBD2 TRBV19
CASRGTSGSGELFF TGTGCCAGCAGGGGGACTAGCGGATCTGGGGAGCTGTTTTTT NA TRBJ2-2 TRBD2 TRBV2
CASTILALTGGDYGYTF TGTGCCAGTACAATCCTCGCCCTGACAGGGGGAGACTATGGCTACACCTTC many TRBJ1-2 TRBD1 TRBV19
CASSQDEGETQYF TGTGCCAGCAGCCAAGACGAGGGAGAGACCCAGTACTTC NA TRBJ2-5 NA TRBV14
CASSRGAPNEKLFF TGTGCCAGCAGCCGGGGGGCTCCTAATGAAAAACTGTTTTTT few TRBJ1-4 NA TRBV11-2
CASSLGRGSSYNEQFF TGCGCCAGCAGCTTGGGTCGCGGGAGCTCCTACAATGAGCAGTTCTTC NA TRBJ2-1 TRBD2 TRBV5-1
CASTHGVEDTEAFF TGTGCCAGCACCCACGGGGTAGAGGACACTGAAGCTTTCTTT NA TRBJ1-1 NA TRBV14
CSVATGSEKLFF TGCAGCGTTGCAACAGGGAGTGAAAAACTGTTTTTT NA TRBJ1-4 NA TRBV29-1
CAWSLPGTQYF TGTGCCTGGAGCCTCCCGGGGACCCAGTACTTC NA TRBJ2-5 NA TRBV30
CASSSTSEAYEQYF TGTGCCAGCAGCTCTACTAGCGAGGCCTACGAGCAGTACTTC NA TRBJ2-7 TRBD2 TRBV6-2/TRBV6-3
CASSFPRGQETQYF TGTGCCAGCAGCTTTCCTAGGGGGCAAGAGACCCAGTACTTC NA TRBJ2-5 NA TRBV5-5
CASSPPRTGQNTGELFF TGTGCCAGCAGCCCCCCCCGGACGGGACAGAACACCGGGGAGCTGTTTTTT once TRBJ2-2 NA TRBV9
CASGDRLPKNEQYF TGTGCCAGCGGCGACAGGCTCCCGAAGAACGAGCAGTACTTC NA TRBJ2-7 NA TRBV6-6
CASSHRTSTDTQYF TGTGCCAGCAGCCATAGAACTAGCACAGATACGCAGTATTTT NA TRBJ2-3 NA TRBV7-3
CASSPRAGEDTEAFF TGTGCCAGCTCACCCAGGGCAGGAGAGGACACTGAAGCTTTCTTT once TRBJ1-1 NA TRBV18
CASQAGQGSYEQYF TGTGCCAGCCAGGCGGGACAGGGGTCCTACGAGCAGTACTTC once TRBJ2-7 TRBD1 TRBV6-5
CASRERQGASEKLFF TGTGCCAGCAGAGAGAGACAGGGGGCCAGTGAAAAACTGTTTTTT NA TRBJ1-4 TRBD1 TRBV6-6
CASSLGLAGGEYEQYF TGCGCCAGCAGCTTGGGACTAGCGGGAGGTGAATACGAGCAGTACTTC once TRBJ2-7 TRBD2 TRBV5-1
CASSESTSGSFDEQFF TGTGCCAGCAGCGAGTCAACTAGCGGGAGTTTCGATGAGCAGTTCTTC NA TRBJ2-1 NA TRBV21-1
CASSPRSGGETQYF TGTGCCAGCTCACCACGCTCAGGGGGGGAGACCCAGTACTTC NA TRBJ2-5 NA TRBV18
CASSSRQGYGYTF TGTGCCAGCAGCTCAAGACAGGGCTATGGCTACACCTTC NA TRBJ1-2 TRBD1 TRBV7-2
CASNPLGGPEQYF TGTGCCAGCAATCCCTTGGGGGGGCCCGAGCAGTACTTC NA TRBJ2-7 NA TRBV12-3/TRBV12-4
CASSSYREEAFF TGTGCCAGTAGTAGTTACAGGGAGGAAGCTTTCTTT NA TRBJ1-1 NA TRBV19
CASSPSTRGNQPQHF TGTGCCAGCTCACCATCTACCAGGGGGAATCAGCCCCAGCATTTT NA TRBJ1-5 TRBD1 TRBV18
CASSYWTGMNTEAFF TGTGCCAGCAGTTATTGGACAGGAATGAACACTGAAGCTTTCTTT NA TRBJ1-1 TRBD1 TRBV27
CASSGTGSLETQYF TGTGCCAGCAGCGGGACAGGGTCGTTGGAGACCCAGTACTTC NA TRBJ2-5 TRBD1 TRBV28
CASSLEGGEETQYF TGCGCCAGCAGCTTGGAAGGCGGGGAAGAGACCCAGTACTTC NA TRBJ2-5 NA TRBV5-1
CASSLGEMELFF TGTGCCAGCAGCTTAGGAGAGATGGAGCTGTTTTTT NA TRBJ2-2 NA TRBV7-9
CASAVLAGGPGEQYF TGTGCCAGCGCGGTACTAGCGGGAGGGCCAGGCGAGCAGTACTTC NA TRBJ2-7 TRBD2 TRBV9
CASRPWEGFSGANVLTF TGTGCCAGCAGGCCCTGGGAGGGTTTCTCTGGGGCCAACGTCCTGACTTTC NA TRBJ2-6 TRBD2 TRBV28
CASSEISNQPQHF TGTGCCAGCAGTGAAATAAGCAATCAGCCCCAGCATTTT once TRBJ1-5 NA TRBV2
CASSFMTGDAEAFF TGCGCCAGCTCCTTTATGACAGGGGACGCTGAAGCTTTCTTT NA TRBJ1-1 TRBD1 TRBV10-2
CASSTGTGVPLHF TGTGCCAGTAGCACCGGGACAGGGGTCCCCCTCCACTTT NA TRBJ1-6 TRBD1 TRBV19
CASIRSSGHYEQYF TGTGCCAGCATTAGGAGTAGCGGGCACTACGAGCAGTACTTC NA TRBJ2-7 TRBD2 TRBV27
CASSLAWTSGRPDTQYF TGTGCCAGCAGCTTAGCTTGGACTAGCGGGAGGCCAGATACGCAGTATTTT NA TRBJ2-3 TRBD2 TRBV7-2
CASSQDFEGGTEAFF TGTGCCAGCAGCCAAGATTTCGAGGGCGGCACTGAAGCTTTCTTT NA TRBJ1-1 NA TRBV4-2
CASTRGLKPQETQYF TGTGCCAGCACCCGAGGGTTGAAGCCCCAAGAGACCCAGTACTTC NA TRBJ2-5 NA TRBV7-9
CASSDELGVNTEAFF TGTGCCAGCAGTGATGAGCTAGGGGTGAACACTGAAGCTTTCTTT NA TRBJ1-1 NA TRBV6-1
CAVLGGYWNGELFF TGTGCCGTGTTAGGGGGCTACTGGAACGGGGAGCTGTTTTTT NA TRBJ2-2 TRBD1 TRBV28
CASRKTGGIGSPLHF TGTGCCAGCCGTAAGACAGGGGGCATCGGTTCACCCCTCCACTTT NA TRBJ1-6 TRBD1 TRBV6-5
CASSANTGGAGNQPQHF TGTGCCAGCAGCGCCAATACAGGGGGCGCAGGCAATCAGCCCCAGCATTTT NA TRBJ1-5 TRBD1 TRBV9